The table lists the clone carrying this TCR beta chain with a few counts. The method was immunoSEQ multiplex PCR; TCRdb's version includes in-frame clones alone and lacks a portion of them. The table records about 68,000 clones, approximately 87% of them present only once. This sample was included in a study of OX40 agonist ivuxolimab in advanced cancers. The CDR3 has 18 residues. The germline V gene encodes CDR1 LGHNA and CDR2 YSLEER. The V and J ends lost 1 base and 4 bases respectively, with 19 bases between them. This chain connects TRBV4-3 to TRBJ1-4; D is undetermined. This receptor was identified in an adult with an advanced solid tumor such as melanoma, head and neck, liver or kidney cancer. This specimen was CD4+ or CD8+ T cells sorted from blood, taken in a trial of the OX40 agonist ivuxolimab. CDR3 sequence reads: CASSQAGTALAGNEKLFF. The CDR3 DNA is TGCGCCAGCAGCCAAGCTGGCACCGCCCTGGCTGGTAATGAAAAACTGTTTTTT.